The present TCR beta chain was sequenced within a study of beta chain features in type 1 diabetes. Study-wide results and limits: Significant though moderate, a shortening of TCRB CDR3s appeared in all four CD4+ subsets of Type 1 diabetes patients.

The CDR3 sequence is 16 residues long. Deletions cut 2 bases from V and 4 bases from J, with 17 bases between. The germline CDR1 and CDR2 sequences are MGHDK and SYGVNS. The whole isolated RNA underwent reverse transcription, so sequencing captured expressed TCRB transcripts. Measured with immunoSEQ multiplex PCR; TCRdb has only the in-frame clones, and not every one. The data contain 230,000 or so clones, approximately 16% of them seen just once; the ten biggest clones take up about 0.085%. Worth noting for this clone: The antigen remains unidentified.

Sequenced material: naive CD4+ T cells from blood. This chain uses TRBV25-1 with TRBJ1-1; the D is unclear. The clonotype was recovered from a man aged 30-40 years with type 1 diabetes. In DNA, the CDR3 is TGTGCCAGCAGTGAAGAAAGTATTAGAGGTCTCACTGAAGCTTTCTTT. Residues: CASSEESIRGLTEAFF.